These T cell receptor beta chains were read from a single sample in a study of T cells in Graves' hyperthyroidism and ophthalmopathy. Via MiXCR, TCRdb re-called the multiplex PCR reads, giving one row per CDR3 protein. The top ten hold about 8.3% of the sample, which has about 540,000 distinct CDR3 sequences, 46% seen once. Material: peripheral blood or thyroid tissue (not recorded which). Source of these receptors: a woman aged 18-29 years with Graves' hyperthyroidism. CDR3s leave out the opening cysteine and the closing phenylalanine or tryptophan. The order of the fields is V gene, CDR3 length, J gene, CDR3 protein.

TRBV15	13	TRBJ2-2	ATSRDWSGSGELF
TRBV6-5	12	TRBJ1-2	ASSADGGISGYT
TRBV20-1	11	TRBJ2-7	SARGPQRREQY
TRBV2	11	TRBJ1-3	ASSDSYGYTIY
TRBV20-1	12	TRBJ2-7	SASPLPDSYEQY
TRBV7-9	10	TRBJ1-3	ASSSSGDTIY
TRBV28	13	TRBJ1-4	ASSQGTGVNEKLF
TRBV6-2/TRBV6-3	11	TRBJ2-2	ASSFRDTGELF
TRBV6-1	11	TRBJ2-7	ASSVDRPYEQY
TRBV20-1	13	TRBJ2-7	SATRPGRGSYEQY
TRBV10-3	12	TRBJ2-7	AITRTGLAGVQY
TRBV24-1	14	TRBJ2-3	ATSEPGQGVLDTQY
TRBV5-4	11	TRBJ2-3	ASTLPGYHTQY
TRBV15	16	TRBJ1-5	ATSTPGQDIHSNQPQH
TRBV12-3/TRBV12-4	13	TRBJ2-5	ASGLLGLAGETQY
TRBV6-1	11	TRBJ2-3	ASLDTGGDTQY
TRBV29-1	10	TRBJ1-5	SVSQGGQPQH
TRBV20-1	7	TRBJ1-1	SARNEAF
TRBV15	9	TRBJ1-1	ARDSNTEAF
TRBV7-2	10	TRBJ1-1	ASSRYNTEAF
TRBV5-5	11	TRBJ1-1	ASSWDSYTEAF
TRBV11-2	13	TRBJ1-4	ASSFGGQPNEKLF
TRBV11-3	12	TRBJ2-6	ASKRYSGANVLT
TRBV7-8	13	TRBJ2-7	ASSYTRQGDYEQY
TRBV24-1	13	TRBJ2-5	ATSGLGSGQETQY
TRBV29-1	12	TRBJ1-1	SVDVKLRYAEAF
TRBV11-2	13	TRBJ2-7	ASSQPGTGRNEQY
TRBV24-1	10	TRBJ1-5	ATQHSNQPQH
TRBV6-6	13	TRBJ2-2	ASSYLARDTGELF
TRBV7-6	13	TRBJ1-1	ASSQVPGQGTEAF
TRBV4-1	14	TRBJ1-5	ASSQVSGTGSQPQH
TRBV20-1	12	TRBJ2-7	SARRLAGYNEQY
TRBV11-1	12	TRBJ2-2	ASSSRTATGELF
TRBV11-2	13	TRBJ2-7	ASSSLAGPSYEQY
TRBV2	13	TRBJ2-7	ASKGTSGRASEQY
TRBV29-1	10	TRBJ1-2	SVEEDRRGYT
TRBV19	15	TRBJ2-7	ASSMRGQPLHHNEQY
TRBV24-1	12	TRBJ2-7	ATSDADRGHEQY
TRBV9	11	TRBJ1-2	ASSMVVGRGYT
TRBV12-3/TRBV12-4	17	TRBJ1-2	ASSLDKEELGQRNYGYT
TRBV7-2	12	TRBJ2-6	ASSLEAGGNVLT
TRBV29-1	10	TRBJ1-3	SVVGVGNTIY
TRBV7-2	13	TRBJ2-7	ASSWTSGTSYEQY
TRBV20-1	14	TRBJ2-5	SARLVGAGARETQY
TRBV7-8	13	TRBJ2-5	ASSLGGAGSETQY
TRBV7-9	12	TRBJ1-4	ASSLGRGYEKLF
TRBV5-4	13	TRBJ1-1	ASSLPAGGNTEAF
TRBV30	11	TRBJ1-5	AWGEGSNQPQH
TRBV12-3/TRBV12-4	13	TRBJ1-2	ASSQGTGPRYGYT
TRBV29-1	11	TRBJ1-5	SSYSDSNQPQH
TRBV19	12	TRBJ1-6	ASRKTGGISPLH
TRBV6-5	14	TRBJ2-7	ASTSKGGLDDYEQY
TRBV5-1	12	-	ASSLVGREGEQF
TRBV2	12	TRBJ1-6	ASSEAYSNSPLH